These 19 T cell receptor beta chains share one sample of origin, sequenced in a study of T cell repertoires in aging, cancer and after chemotherapy. Amplification of TCR beta used genomic DNA extracted from peripheral blood. Multiplex touch-down PCR with TRB-A/B primers amplified rearranged V-D-J TRB sequences. TCRdb re-analysed the multiplex PCR reads in MiXCR, keeping a single row per CDR3 protein. The sample records roughly 2,100 distinct CDR3 sequences, roughly 28% being singletons. The sample was blood. All receptors derive from a human donor in good health.

The gene calls are TRBV7-9 and TRBJ2-1, with D possibly TRBD2 on 6 matching bases. CDR1 SEHNR and CDR2 FQNEAQ come from the germline V gene (reference sequence). CDR3 size: 13 residues. V gave up 3 bases and J gave up 8 bases, with 11 bases separating them. Here the CDR3 reads CASSFSWGDEQFF. The CDR3 DNA is TGTGCCAGCAGCTTCAGCTGGGGGGATGAGCAGTTCTTC.

By its share, this clonotype is medium-sized. V and J are TRBV5-4 and TRBJ2-1; D remains ambiguous. Looked up from germline, CDR1 is SGHNT and CDR2 is YYREEE (reference sequence). V was pared by 2 bases and J by 10 bases, with 10 bases between. There are 12 residues in the CDR3. The CDR3 coding sequence is TGTGCCAGCAGCTTTCAATCCGGGGAGCAGTTCTTC. It encodes CASSFQSGEQFF. Based on the CDR3 plus reference TRBV5-4 and TRBJ2-1, the full variable domain is ETGVTQSPTHLIKTRGQQVTLRCSSQSGHNTVSWYQQALGQGPQFIFQYYREEENGRGNFPPRFSGLQFPNYSSELNVNALELDDSALYLCASSFQSGEQFFGPGTRLTVL.

This clonotype is large within its sample. The V and J genes are TRBV30 and TRBJ2-6, with TRBD1 matching 7 bases. The J segment lost 0 bases and the V segment lost 4 bases, leaving 9 bases of the junction unmatched. In germline, CDR1 is GTSNPN, CDR2 SVGIG (reference sequence). The CDR3 has 17 residues. The CDR3 DNA sequence: TGTGCCTGGACCCTAGGACAGGTGGTCTCTGGGGCCAACGTCCTGACTTTC. Translated: CAWTLGQVVSGANVLTF.

This clonotype has just a few counts. V and J are TRBV14 and TRBJ2-7, with D tentatively TRBD1 (6 bases). The CDR3 is made up of 16 amino acids. With 4 bases removed from V and 1 base from J, the gap between germline ends came to 17 bases. Germline assignment: CDR1 SGHDN and CDR2 FVKESK. In nucleotides, the CDR3 is TGTGCCAGCAGCCCTCTTGACAGGTCGGAATCCTACGAGCAGTACTTC. Translation: CASSPLDRSESYEQYF.

The chain couples TRBV20-1 to TRBJ1-3, with 8 nucleotides matching TRBD1. With 4 bases clipped from V and 2 bases from J, the junction kept 4 bases outside the gene matches. The CDR3 consists of 14 residues. CDR1 is DFQATT, CDR2 SNEGSKA, per germline (reference sequence). The CDR3 coding sequence is TGCAGTGCTAAGGGACAGGCCGCTGGAAACACCATATATTTT. Its protein product is CSAKGQAAGNTIYF.

This clonotype is labeled medium-sized (0.01 to 0.1%). The J gene is TRBJ1-3, the V gene TRBV12-3 or TRBV12-4; D remains unclear. The CDR3 contains 12 residues. Trimming removed 1 base at V and 16 bases at J, with 14 bases between. CDR3 in amino acids: CASSLVAGHEYF. DNA for the CDR3: TGTGCCAGCAGTTTAGTGGCGGGCCACGAGTATTTT.

The J gene is TRBJ1-6, the V gene TRBV18; no definite D call. The CDR3 runs to 16 residues. Per the germline V gene, CDR1 is KGHSH and CDR2 is LQKENI. V lost 1 base to trimming and J lost 5 bases, with 12 bases between them. The CDR3 loop reads CASSPRETRNNSPLHF. CDR3 DNA: TGTGCCAGCTCACCACGAGAGACAAGAAATAATTCACCCCTCCACTTT.

This clonotype appeared a few times. J is TRBJ1-1 and V is TRBV10-2; D is possibly TRBD1 (5 bases). The length of the CDR3 is 13 residues. The V end was cut by 8 bases, the J end by 5 bases, with 15 bases between. Germline V gene data show CDR1 as WSHSY and CDR2 as SAAADI. The CDR3 is CASSGRVGTEAFF. CDR3 coding DNA: TGCGCCAGCTCAGGGCGAGTCGGGACTGAAGCTTTCTTT.

There are a few counts of this clonotype. Germline is not matched at one junction end, which may reflect a read error. This chain uses TRBV12-3 or TRBV12-4 with TRBJ1-1; TRBD1 might be the D (5 bases). The CDR3 runs to 13 residues. The CDR3 DNA sequence: TGTGCCAGCACTTTAGGGCAGGGAACTGAAGCTTTCTTT. Translating gives CASTLGQGTEAFF.

This clonotype has just one count. This may arise from a read error, as a much more abundant clone is one base away. The chain joins TRBV6-2 or TRBV6-3 to TRBJ1-5; D remains unclear. Germline V CDR1 and CDR2: MNHEY, SVGEGT. Trimming took off 5 bases at V and 2 bases at J, with 13 bases between the two ends. The CDR3 extends over 15 amino acids. The CDR3 nucleotides read TGTGCCAGCAGTGGGCAGCCTAGCCGCAATCAGCCCCAGCATTTT. The encoded protein is CASSGQPSRNQPQHF.

This chain links TRBV20-1 with TRBJ2-7, with D possibly matching TRBD2 (5 bases). Germline assignment: CDR1 DFQATT and CDR2 SNEGSKA (reference sequence). The CDR3 sequence is 13 residues long. V lost 3 bases and J 4 bases, leaving 13 bases between the germline ends. The CDR3 protein is CSASPRGDYEQYF. CDR3 in DNA: TGCAGTGCTAGCCCTCGGGGTGATTACGAGCAGTACTTC.

By share, this clonotype counts as large (0.1 to 1%). V gene TRBV6-5 combines with J gene TRBJ2-3; D is undetermined. The V end lost 6 bases, the J end lost 8 bases, and 12 bases lay between the germline ends. The CDR3 is 12 amino acids. Germline CDR1 reads MNHEY; CDR2 reads SVGAGI. CDR3 bases: TGTGCCAGCAGAAGCAGGTTGGGTACGCAGTATTTT. Translating it yields CASRSRLGTQYF.

The V call is TRBV12-3 or TRBV12-4, the J call TRBJ2-2; the D gene is possibly TRBD2 (6 bases). This CDR3 contains 16 residues. V lost 6 bases and J lost 6, with 20 bases in between. This chain's CDR3 is CASSRLALASSGELFF. The CDR3 region has the DNA TGTGCCAGCAGCCGTTTGGCACTAGCCTCCTCCGGGGAGCTGTTTTTT.

By share of the sample, this clonotype is medium-sized. This rearrangement joins TRBV18 to TRBJ2-5; 9 nucleotides agree with TRBD2. This CDR3 has 13 residues. V shed 6 bases and J 4 bases; nucleotides not matched to a gene: 3. Per the germline V gene, CDR1 is KGHSH and CDR2 is LQKENI. The CDR3 here is CASSPGLAETQYF. For the CDR3, the DNA is TGTGCCAGCTCGCCGGGACTAGCAGAGACCCAGTACTTC.

This clonotype is deemed medium-sized. The chain is built from TRBV15 and TRBJ2-7, with 7 bases fitting TRBD1. The V gene end was trimmed by 0 bases and the J gene end by 2 bases; junction bases not matched to a gene: 10. Germline CDR1 reads LNHNV; CDR2 reads YYDKDF (reference sequence). The CDR3 has 17 residues. CDR3: CATSREGLTGPPYEQYF. CDR3 sequence (DNA): TGTGCCACCAGCAGAGAGGGGCTGACAGGGCCTCCCTACGAGCAGTACTTC.

This clonotype came up a few times. V gene TRBV4-2 combines with J gene TRBJ2-1; D is ambiguous. Germline loops: CDR1 LGHNA, CDR2 YNFKEQ. CDR3 length equals 15 residues. Trimming removed 1 base at V and 8 bases at J, with 15 bases between. The DNA of the CDR3 is TGTGCCAGCAGCCAAGTTAGCCCCCTAGGCGATGAGCAGTTCTTC. Its protein is CASSQVSPLGDEQFF.

V gene TRBV20-1 combines with J gene TRBJ2-7; TRBD2 is a possible D gene (5 bases). Deletions cut 3 bases from V and 4 bases from J, with 28 bases between. Per the germline V gene, CDR1 is DFQATT and CDR2 is SNEGSKA (reference sequence). This CDR3 has 18 amino acids. CDR3 bases: TGCAGTGCTAGGGCTAGTGATGGACTGGGTGGCTTTGAATACGAGCAGTACTTC. The encoded protein is CSARASDGLGGFEYEQYF.

The chain links TRBV7-3 to TRBJ1-5; no clear D gene. The V end was cut by 5 bases, the J end by 7 bases, with 12 bases between. The CDR3 sequence is 13 residues long. The V gene's germline CDR1 is SGHTA and CDR2 FQGTGA. In nucleotides, the CDR3 is TGTGCCAGCAGCGACCTCCCAGGCCAGCCCCAGCATTTT. Translating it yields CASSDLPGQPQHF.

This chain joins TRBV5-6 and TRBJ1-1; perhaps TRBD1 as D (5 bases). Germline V gives CDR1 SGHDT, CDR2 YYEEEE. V lost 1 base to trimming and J lost 3 bases, with 13 bases between them. The CDR3 loop spans 15 amino acids. The CDR3 DNA follows: TGTGCCAGCAGCTTGTGGCCCGGGGGGGACACTGAAGCTTTCTTT. Its translation: CASSLWPGGDTEAFF.